Sequencing of this T cell receptor beta chain was carried out in a study of cytomegalovirus exposure and HLA in healthy donors. Study background: A data release that came early held around 85 million unique TCRs from HLA-typed donors. Study-wide results and limits: Later analysis associated a missense DCLRE1C variant with TCR beta V- and J-gene trimming. The HLA-A and HLA-B alleles of most subjects were reportedly predicted accurately from TCR beta sequences.

This clone occurred once. What it binds is not known. This CDR3 contains 17 residues. Germline CDR1 is WSHSY and CDR2 is SAAADI. The germline V and J ends were trimmed by 8 bases and 2 bases, with 22 bases remaining between them. The PCR had 60 Vbeta and 13 Jbeta primers. Using immunoSEQ multiplex PCR, the repertoire was profiled, and TCRdb retains in-frame clones only, with some absent. The sample records over 150,000 clones, under 90% being singletons. This clonotype was obtained from a man younger than 30 in good health and CMV-seronegative. Sample: PBMCs. The genes are TRBV10-2 and TRBJ2-1; D possibly corresponds to TRBD2 (6 bases). In DNA form, the CDR3 reads TGCGCCAGCTTTCGTGGGGAGGCTCTCTCCCCCTACAATGAGCAGTTCTTC. Translating gives CASFRGEALSPYNEQFF.